The 24 T cell receptor beta chains listed next were all sequenced from one sample in a study of T cell responses to AZD1222 COVID-19 vaccine. Repertoires were generated with immunoSEQ multiplex PCR, while TCRdb's copy carries only in-frame clones and drops some. The sample consists of about 190,000 clones, 80% to 95% of them appearing once. This specimen consisted of peripheral blood, obtained on day 0 of AZD1222 vaccination. The receptors were gathered from an adult in good health.

This clone was observed once. The chain combines TRBV27 with TRBJ1-3; tentative D call: TRBD1 (6 bases). The CDR3 contains 15 residues. V was cut by 5 bases and J by 5 bases, with 16 bases left in between. Germline CDR1 and CDR2: MNHEY and SMNVEV (reference sequence). The CDR3 DNA follows: TGTGCCAGCAGTAGGGACCAGGGGAAACGAAACACCATATATTTT. Translating gives CASSRDQGKRNTIYF.

The genes are TRBV4-2 and TRBJ2-7; D remains ambiguous. The V end was cut by 1 base, the J end by 5 bases, with 12 bases between. Germline assignment: CDR1 LGHNA and CDR2 YNFKEQ. The CDR3 is 14 amino acids. CDR3 in DNA: TGTGCCAGCAGCCAAGGGCTGGGCTGGGACGAGCAGTACTTC. Protein sequence: CASSQGLGWDEQYF.

The chain recombines TRBV7-3 with TRBJ1-4; D ambiguous. V was cut by 5 bases and J by 0 bases, with 10 bases left in between. CDR1 SGHTA and CDR2 FQGTGA come from the germline V gene. The CDR3 is 15 amino acids. CDR3 region: CASSPFVATNEKLFF. CDR3 nucleotide sequence: TGTGCCAGCAGCCCCTTCGTAGCAACTAATGAAAAACTGTTTTTT.

The gene calls are TRBV11-2 and TRBJ2-1, with 12 positions matching TRBD2. CDR3 length: 17 amino acids. V was pared by 4 bases and J by 9 bases, with 13 bases of the junction left unmatched. The germline V gene encodes CDR1 SGHAT and CDR2 FQNNGV. The CDR3 loop is CASSSRIGLAGGSEQFF. The CDR3 DNA reads TGTGCCAGCAGCTCACGGATAGGCCTAGCGGGGGGGAGTGAGCAGTTCTTC.

The V and J genes are TRBV6-5 and TRBJ1-2; 10 bases map to TRBD1. J was trimmed by 3 bases and V by 6 bases; bases with no gene match: 4. Germline V CDR1 and CDR2: MNHEY, SVGAGI. The CDR3 runs to 14 residues. In DNA, the CDR3 is TGTGCCAGCAGGCGACAGGGGGCGGACTATGGCTACACCTTC. It specifies CASRRQGADYGYTF.

Only one count was recorded for this clone. CDR3 bases: TGTGCCAGCAGTTACTACGGGGACGCCAAAAACATTCAGTACTTC. It yields the protein CASSYYGDAKNIQYF. This chain links TRBV6-2 or TRBV6-3 with TRBJ2-4; D possibly matches TRBD1 or TRBD2 (5 bases each). This CDR3 is 15 amino acids long. Trimming shortened V by 1 base and J by 1 base, and 8 bases separated the two germline ends. Per germline, CDR1 MNHEY and CDR2 SVGEGT.

The chain has TRBV5-1 and TRBJ2-1, with D unresolved. V was shortened by 1 base and J by 0 bases, with 8 bases between the two germline ends. The germline gives CDR1 SGHRS, CDR2 YFSETQ. The CDR3 is 15 amino acids. CDR3 DNA sequence: TGCGCCAGCAGCTTGCCTGTAGACTCCTACAATGAGCAGTTCTTC. It codes for CASSLPVDSYNEQFF.

V gene TRBV28 combines with J gene TRBJ1-2; D may be TRBD1 (5 bases). CDR3 size: 14 residues. Germline V CDR1 and CDR2: MDHEN, SYDVKM. The germline V and J ends were trimmed by 1 base and 4 bases, with 10 bases remaining between them. The CDR3, as DNA: TGTGCCAGCAGTTTATCCTGGGGCGCCTATGGCTACACCTTC. Protein: CASSLSWGAYGYTF.

The V call is TRBV10-3, the J call TRBJ2-1, with D possibly being TRBD1 (6 bases). The V end was cut by 3 bases, the J end by 2 bases, with 8 bases between. CDR3 size: 14 residues. Germline V gene data show CDR1 as ENHRY and CDR2 as SYGVKD. CDR3 residues: CAISDGQPYNEQFF. The CDR3 nucleotides read TGTGCCATCAGTGACGGACAGCCCTACAATGAGCAGTTCTTC.

The chain has TRBV7-9 and TRBJ2-6, with D possibly being TRBD1 (6 bases). Trimming pared 1 base from V and 0 bases from J, leaving 10 bases between. CDR3 length: 17 residues. CDR1 and CDR2 from the germline V gene are SEHNR and FQNEAQ (reference sequence). The CDR3 loop is CASSLEGQFSGANVLTF. The CDR3 DNA is TGTGCCAGCAGCTTAGAAGGACAGTTCTCTGGGGCCAACGTCCTGACTTTC.

The chain links TRBV5-1 to TRBJ1-1, with TRBD1 matching 7 bases. In germline, CDR1 is SGHRS, CDR2 YFSETQ. J gave up 2 bases and V 0 bases, and 4 bases lay outside the gene matches. The CDR3 contains 15 residues. DNA for the CDR3: TGCGCCAGCAGCTTGGTGGCAGGGGGTAACACTGAAGCTTTCTTT. Amino acids: CASSLVAGGNTEAFF.

The chain has TRBV2 and TRBJ1-5; TRBD1 aligns across 11 bases. Germline V gene lookup returns CDR1 SNHLY and CDR2 FYNNEI. The V and J ends lost 5 bases and 6 bases, in that order; junction bases with no gene match: 6. The CDR3 runs to 15 residues. CDR3 amino acids: CASSRDRGFRQPQHF. CDR3 DNA sequence: TGTGCCAGCAGTAGGGACAGGGGGTTTCGTCAGCCCCAGCATTTT.

V and J are TRBV19 and TRBJ1-1, with 7 bases that match TRBD1. CDR3 length: 13 residues. The germline CDR1 and CDR2 sequences are LNHDA and SQIVND (reference sequence). The junction had 9 bases not matched to a gene; V was cut back by 7 bases and J by 7 bases. The CDR3 reads CASIGAGGLEAFF. In nucleotides, the CDR3 is TGTGCCAGTATAGGGGCAGGGGGACTTGAAGCTTTCTTT.

This chain uses TRBV19 with TRBJ2-5, with TRBD1 matching 7 bases. CDR1 and CDR2 (germline): LNHDA, SQIVND (reference sequence). Unmatched junction bases numbered 21, after V lost 9 bases and J lost 5 bases. This CDR3 has 17 residues. CDR3 DNA: TGTGCCAGCTCCGACAGGGAGCGACGTTCGATTCCCGAGACCCAGTACTTC. Encoded protein: CASSDRERRSIPETQYF.

J is TRBJ1-2 and V is TRBV20-1; D gene uncertain. The CDR3 is 11 residues long. CDR1 DFQATT and CDR2 SNEGSKA come from the germline V gene (reference sequence). V gave up 3 bases and J gave up 1 base, with 3 bases separating them. As DNA, the CDR3 is TGCAGTGCTAGTGATAACTATGGCTACACCTTC. It codes for CSASDNYGYTF.

The sample holds one count of this clone. This chain connects TRBV3-1 (or the pseudogene TRBV3-2) to TRBJ2-4, with 8 bases matching TRBD2. The CDR3 length is 16 residues. Germline V CDR1 and CDR2: LGHDT, YNNKEL (reference sequence). With 2 bases clipped from V and 0 bases from J, the junction kept 3 bases outside the gene matches. CDR3 residues: CASSQSGGLAKNIQYF. In DNA form, the CDR3 reads TGTGCCAGCAGCCAAAGCGGGGGACTAGCCAAAAACATTCAGTACTTC.

The chain employs TRBV6-4 and TRBJ2-3; no clear D. V was clipped by 0 bases and J by 0 bases, with 7 bases between them. In germline, CDR1 is MRHNA, CDR2 SNTAGT. The CDR3 loop spans 15 amino acids. CDR3 nucleotides: TGTGCCAGCAGTGACTCGTTTTCGAGCACAGATACGCAGTATTTT. Translated: CASSDSFSSTDTQYF.

The rearrangement joins TRBV6-5 to TRBJ2-1; D not resolved. There are 11 residues in the CDR3. Germline assignment: CDR1 MNHEY and CDR2 SVGAGI. V was pared by 8 bases and J by 9 bases, with 11 bases between. CDR3 nucleotide sequence: TGTGCCAGCGGCGCCGGACCTGAGCAGTTCTTC. Encoded protein: CASGAGPEQFF.

The genes are TRBV18 and TRBJ1-3; 10 bases line up with TRBD1. The CDR3 is made up of 16 amino acids. The germline gives CDR1 KGHSH, CDR2 LQKENI. V gave up 5 bases and J gave up 2 bases; unmatched junction bases: 6. CDR3 bases: TGTGCCAGCTCAACAGGAGGGACAGGGGCTGGAAACACCATATATTTT. Amino acid sequence: CASSTGGTGAGNTIYF.

This chain joins TRBV19 and TRBJ2-1, with D maybe TRBD2 (6 bases). The CDR3 spans 17 residues. The V end was cut by 2 bases, the J end by 3 bases, with 17 bases between. The germline V gene has CDR1 LNHDA and CDR2 SQIVND (reference sequence). The CDR3 protein is CASSIRVVAEGYNEQFF. The DNA for the CDR3 is TGTGCCAGTAGTATAAGGGTTGTAGCGGAGGGCTACAATGAGCAGTTCTTC.

V gene TRBV27 combines with J gene TRBJ1-2; D is perhaps TRBD1 (5 bases). The germline CDR1 and CDR2 sequences are MNHEY and SMNVEV (reference sequence). This CDR3 has 14 amino acids. Trimming took off 4 bases at V and 5 bases at J, with 14 bases between the two ends. The CDR3 spells CASSSGPSRYGYTF. The DNA for the CDR3 is TGTGCCAGCAGTTCAGGGCCTTCTCGATATGGCTACACCTTC.

This chain uses TRBV4-1 with TRBJ2-1; D may be TRBD1 (6 bases). This CDR3 spans 13 amino acids. Trimming removed 1 base at V and 14 bases at J, with 15 bases between. Looked up from germline, CDR1 is MGHRA and CDR2 is YSYEKL. The CDR3 nucleotides read TGCGCCAGCAGCCAAGTCGAGGGCAGGGGAGAGTTCTTC. Its translation is CASSQVEGRGEFF.

This chain uses TRBV18 with TRBJ1-4, with a possible D match to TRBD1 (6 bases). In germline, CDR1 is KGHSH, CDR2 LQKENI. The CDR3 covers 15 residues. Between the trimmed V and J ends, which lost 5 bases and 8 bases, there was a span of 18 bases. For the CDR3, the DNA is TGTGCCAGCTCAACCCAGGGGATGGTTGGAGAAAAACTGTTTTTT. Its translation: CASSTQGMVGEKLFF. The full variable domain, with the rest looked up from reference TRBV18 and TRBJ1-4, is NAGVMQNPRHLVRRRGQEARLRCSPMKGHSHVYWYRQLPEEGLKFMVYLQKENIIDESGMPKERFSAEFPKEGPSILRIQQVVRGDSAAYFCASSTQGMVGEKLFFGSGTQLSVL.

This sequence joins TRBV24-1 and TRBJ2-1; 9 bases fit TRBD2. The CDR3 loop spans 15 amino acids. The germline V gene encodes CDR1 KGHDR and CDR2 SFDVKD. The trim removed 3 bases at V and 9 bases at J, leaving 8 bases unmatched. CDR3: CATSDRAGGQGEQFF. CDR3 bases: TGTGCCACCAGTGATAGAGCGGGGGGCCAGGGTGAGCAGTTCTTC.